The following is a TCR beta chain sequence with its context. Its antigen remains unidentified. Study-wide results and limits: Whole repertoires were not studied in the larger cohort, only one V-J beta rearrangement.

There are 11 residues in the CDR3. Trimming took off 2 bases at V and 6 bases at J, with 8 bases between the two ends. Germline CDR1 GTSNPN, CDR2 SVGIG (reference sequence). Constant-region reverse primers amplified full-length variable regions, followed by semi-nested Nested Universal Primer A PCR. TCRdb re-derived calls from the 5' RACE reads in MiXCR, one entry per CDR3 protein. The table records some 6,000 distinct CDR3 sequences, 30% to 40% of them present only once. The TCR originated in a female donor with breast cancer. Material: naive CD4+ T cells sorted from a lymph node. Sample subset: naive CD4+ T cells, CD4+CD45RA+CD25-. The chain links TRBV30 to TRBJ2-7; TRBD2 might be the D (5 bases). The CDR3 spells CAWSSAVEQYF. CDR3 DNA: TGTGCCTGGAGTTCAGCGGTCGAGCAGTACTTC.